The next 22 T cell receptor beta chains were all read from a single sample in a study of cytomegalovirus exposure and HLA in healthy donors. PCR employed 60 Vbeta and 13 Jbeta primers. Here immunoSEQ multiplex PCR was the method, and the copy in TCRdb shows in-frame clones only, minus some. The table includes approximately 77,000 clones, over 70% detected once. Sample: PBMCs. These receptors were collected from a woman aged 40 to 50 in good health and CMV-seronegative.

This chain uses TRBV19 with TRBJ1-2; D may be TRBD1 (6 bases). The CDR3 is 14 amino acids. The V end lost 5 bases, the J end lost 8 bases, and 18 bases lay between the germline ends. Germline-derived CDR1 and CDR2 are LNHDA and SQIVND (reference sequence). The CDR3 loop reads CASSAGRGAQGYTF. The DNA for the CDR3 is TGTGCCAGTAGTGCTGGGCGGGGGGCGCAGGGCTACACCTTC. Looking up the rest from reference TRBV19 and TRBJ1-2 gives the full variable domain: DGGITQSPKYLFRKEGQNVTLSCEQNLNHDAMYWYRQDPGQGLRLIYYSQIVNDFQKGDIAEGYSVSREKKESFPLTVTSAQKNPTAFYLCASSAGRGAQGYTFGSGTRLTVV.

The J gene is TRBJ2-5, the V gene TRBV29-1, with TRBD1 identical over 8 bases. The CDR3 is 14 amino acids. J lost 6 bases, V lost 4 bases, and 10 bases had no gene match. The germline V gene has CDR1 SQVTM and CDR2 ANQGSEA. CDR3 nucleotides: TGCAGCGTTGGAGCCGACAGGGGAGGAAAGACCCAGTACTTC. Its protein is CSVGADRGGKTQYF.

In its sample, this clone was seen once. This sample includes further DNA sequences coding for the same CDR3. The chain couples TRBV10-2 to TRBJ1-1, with a weak D call TRBD1 (5 bases). The CDR3 consists of 15 residues. V gave up 6 bases and J gave up 5 bases, with 19 bases separating them. Germline lookup yields CDR1 WSHSY and CDR2 SAAADI. CDR3 protein: CASRDTRQGETEAFF. CDR3 nucleotides: TGCGCCAGCAGAGACACCCGGCAGGGCGAAACTGAAGCTTTCTTT.

The chain links TRBV30 to TRBJ2-3, with 11 bases that match TRBD2. There are 15 residues in the CDR3. J was trimmed by 3 bases and V by 2 bases; bases with no gene match: 4. From germline, CDR1 is GTSNPN and CDR2 SVGIG (reference sequence). DNA of the CDR3: TGTGCCTGGAGTCCCATAGCGGGAGGGACAGATACGCAGTATTTT. Translating gives CAWSPIAGGTDTQYF. The full variable domain, completed using reference TRBV30 and TRBJ2-3, is SQTIHQWPATLVQPVGSPLSLECTVEGTSNPNLYWYRQAAGRGLQLLFYSVGIGQISSEVPQNLSASRPQDRQFILSSKKLLLSDSGFYLCAWSPIAGGTDTQYFGPGTRLTVL.

V usage is TRBV11-3 and J usage is TRBJ2-2; D perhaps matches TRBD1 (5 bases). There are 15 residues in the CDR3. Looked up from germline, CDR1 is SGHNT and CDR2 is YENEEA. V was shortened by 5 bases and J by 1 base, with 11 bases between the two germline ends. For the CDR3, the DNA is TGTGCCAGCAGCCAGGGATACCTGAACACCGGGGAGCTGTTTTTT. This sequence encodes CASSQGYLNTGELFF.

The chain is built from TRBV7-2 and TRBJ1-4; D gene uncertain. V lost 5 bases and J 2 bases, leaving 9 bases between the germline ends. The germline gives CDR1 SGHTA, CDR2 FQGNSA. This CDR3 spans 14 amino acids. The CDR3 sequence: CASSPWSTNEKLFF. For the CDR3, the DNA is TGTGCCAGCAGCCCGTGGAGCACTAATGAAAAACTGTTTTTT.

The V gene is TRBV6-1, the J gene TRBJ2-7; D is unclear. Germline CDR1 reads MNHNS; CDR2 reads SASEGT. The V end lost 0 bases, the J end lost 6 bases, and 12 bases lay between the germline ends. The CDR3 sequence is 14 residues long. CDR3 sequence: CASSEAPKPGEQYF. The CDR3, as DNA: TGTGCCAGCAGTGAAGCACCGAAGCCGGGCGAGCAGTACTTC.

The chain recombines TRBV29-1 with TRBJ2-7; 10 bases match TRBD1. The trim removed 4 bases at V and 1 base at J, leaving 4 bases unmatched. This CDR3 is 14 amino acids long. The germline CDR1 and CDR2 sequences are SQVTM and ANQGSEA. CDR3 coding DNA: TGCAGCGTTGCCGGGACAGGGGATTCCTACGAGCAGTACTTC. This codes for CSVAGTGDSYEQYF.

This clone was counted a few times. V gene TRBV6-1 combines with J gene TRBJ2-5, with D tentatively TRBD2 (6 bases). The end of the DNA is better explained by TRBJ2-7, so the J call may be wrong. This CDR3 region has 14 residues. Germline V gene sequence: CDR1 MNHNS, CDR2 SASEGT. CDR3 in DNA: TGTGCCAGCAGTGGCCGGGACTTCTCCTACGAGCAGTACTTC. Its translation is CASSGRDFSYEQYF.

With respect to this clone: At one end, the junction sequence differs from germline, possibly due to a read error. This CDR3 is also generated by other DNA sequences in the sample. The V gene is TRBV18, the J gene TRBJ1-1; D remains ambiguous. Germline CDR1 KGHSH, CDR2 LQKENI. CDR3 length: 16 residues. The CDR3 here is CASSPPSQVLNTEAFF. CDR3 in DNA: TGTGCCAGCTCACCACCGAGCCAGGTCCTGAACACTGAAGCCTTCTTT.

V and J are TRBV4-1 and TRBJ2-5; D unresolved. Gene TRBJ2-7 matches the end of the DNA better, so the J call may be wrong. The CDR3 contains 15 residues. From germline, CDR1 is MGHRA and CDR2 YSYEKL. CDR3 residues: CASSPETSRSYEQYF. In DNA form, the CDR3 reads TGCGCCAGCAGCCCAGAAACTTCAAGATCCTACGAGCAGTACTTC.

In this sample, this clone turned up once. The J gene is TRBJ1-5, the V gene TRBV19, with 7 bases identical to TRBD1. This CDR3 spans 14 amino acids. Germline loops: CDR1 LNHDA, CDR2 SQIVND (reference sequence). Trimming at V came to 8 bases and at J to 2 bases, leaving 6 bases not matched to a gene. CDR3 loop: CASAGGGGNQPQHF. CDR3 DNA sequence: TGTGCCAGTGCGGGAGGGGGCGGCAATCAGCCCCAGCATTTT.

The chain joins TRBV19 to TRBJ1-2; 9 nucleotides align to TRBD1. V was clipped by 7 bases and J by 5 bases; unmatched bases: 17. The germline gives CDR1 LNHDA, CDR2 SQIVND (reference sequence). This CDR3 region has 17 residues. The DNA for the CDR3 is TGTGCCAGTACCCCCGGGACAGGGCGAGGGGAGTTGTATGGCTACACCTTC. Protein product: CASTPGTGRGELYGYTF.

This clone has just a few counts. The chain couples TRBV13 to TRBJ2-7, with D possibly matching TRBD2 (5 bases). This CDR3 region has 14 residues. With 5 bases removed from V and 1 base from J, the gap between germline ends came to 12 bases. CDR1 and CDR2 (germline): PRHDT, FYEKMQ (reference sequence). CDR3: CASSGRGKSYEQYF. CDR3 in DNA: TGTGCCAGCAGCGGCCGAGGGAAGTCCTACGAGCAGTACTTC.

The V gene is TRBV19, the J gene TRBJ1-2; D is unclear. V lost 3 bases, J lost 2 bases, and 10 bases lay in between. Germline V gene lookup returns CDR1 LNHDA and CDR2 SQIVND (reference sequence). CDR3 length: 14 residues. The CDR3 sequence: CASSMRPSNYGYTF. The CDR3 DNA is TGTGCCAGTAGTATGCGGCCGTCGAACTATGGCTACACCTTC.

This sequence joins TRBV7-6 and TRBJ2-3, with 8 nucleotides matching TRBD1. The length of the CDR3 is 14 residues. With 5 bases clipped from V and 5 bases from J, the junction kept 6 bases outside the gene matches. The germline V gene has CDR1 SGHVS and CDR2 FNYEAQ. The CDR3 here is CASSPGGTGDTQYF. The CDR3 DNA reads TGTGCCAGCAGCCCTGGGGGGACAGGAGATACGCAGTATTTT.

This clone was counted a few times. The chain is built from TRBV7-9 and TRBJ2-3; tentatively, D is TRBD2 (5 bases). Trimming took off 5 bases at V and 0 bases at J, with 18 bases between the two ends. There are 17 residues in the CDR3. Germline assignment: CDR1 SEHNR and CDR2 FQNEAQ (reference sequence). The CDR3, as DNA: TGTGCCAGCAGCCCGCAGTCTTGGGAGCCCAGCACAGATACGCAGTATTTT. Translation gives CASSPQSWEPSTDTQYF.

This chain links TRBV25-1 with TRBJ1-1, with unresolved D. The CDR3 has 14 residues. From germline, CDR1 is MGHDK and CDR2 SYGVNS. V lost 6 bases and J 6 bases, leaving 17 bases between the germline ends. CDR3 nucleotides: TGTGCCAGCAGCCATCACCGGGAGGGCCCTGAAGCTTTCTTT. It codes for CASSHHREGPEAFF.

The chain uses TRBV6-1 and TRBJ1-6, with 9 bases fitting TRBD1. Germline CDR1 and CDR2: MNHNS and SASEGT. V was clipped by 7 bases and J by 6 bases; unmatched bases: 7. There are 15 residues in the CDR3. CDR3 sequence (DNA): TGTGCCAGCATTATACAGGGGGCGGGTAATTCACCCCTCCACTTT. Its protein is CASIIQGAGNSPLHF.

The V gene is TRBV5-4, the J gene TRBJ2-2; 14 bases align to TRBD2. V shed 0 bases and J 3 bases; nucleotides not matched to a gene: 1. Germline V gene data show CDR1 as SGHNT and CDR2 as YYREEE (reference sequence). There are 17 residues in the CDR3. This chain's CDR3 is CASSLGGLAGDTGELFF. CDR3 in DNA: TGTGCCAGCAGCTTGGGGGGACTAGCGGGAGACACCGGGGAGCTGTTTTTT.

The CDR3 protein is CASSLFWDSTSGANVLTF. The DNA for the CDR3 is TGTGCCAGCAGCTTATTCTGGGACAGTACCTCTGGGGCCAACGTCCTGACTTTC. V is TRBV7-2 and J is TRBJ2-6; 7 bases match TRBD1. This CDR3 spans 18 amino acids. Germline V gives CDR1 SGHTA, CDR2 FQGNSA. V was clipped by 2 bases and J by 0 bases; unmatched bases: 7.

This clone was detected only once. The V call is TRBV27, the J call TRBJ2-1; 11 bases agree with TRBD2. The CDR3 has 16 amino acids. Looked up from germline, CDR1 is MNHEY and CDR2 is SMNVEV (reference sequence). J gave up 5 bases and V 6 bases, and 9 bases lay outside the gene matches. CDR3 nucleotide sequence: TGTGCCAGCAGCTCAGGTAGACTAGCGGGAAACAATGAGCAGTTCTTC. Protein product: CASSSGRLAGNNEQFF.